This is a list of T cell receptor beta chains from one sample in a study of vaccination and CD4 T cells after COVID-19. No antigens are known for them. TCRdb itself ran the PCR reads through MiXCR, one entry per CDR3 protein. The sample has around 6,000 distinct CDR3 sequences, under 60% seen once. The source material was CD4+ T cells from blood, cultured in vitro. Receptors originate from a human donor in good health. CDR3s leave out the opening cysteine and the closing phenylalanine or tryptophan. Part of the rows lack a size; the others show once, few, many or a class for expanded clones.

len: 14
v_gene: TRBV10-3
abundance: .
CDR3aa: AISVQGQGSTYEQY

len: 14
v_gene: TRBV7-2
abundance: few
CDR3aa: ASSSGSGGAWKTQY

len: 12
v_gene: TRBV11-1
abundance: few
CDR3aa: ASSFRTQQETQY

len: 13
v_gene: TRBV20-1
abundance: few
CDR3aa: SARVQGANNSPLH

len: 14
v_gene: TRBV27
abundance: .
CDR3aa: ASSLSTAGWVYEQY

len: 12
v_gene: TRBV20-1
abundance: .
CDR3aa: SARGVEGNTEAF

len: 13
v_gene: TRBV5-1
abundance: .
CDR3aa: ASSLGGSATYEQY

len: 13
v_gene: TRBV6-1
abundance: .
CDR3aa: ASGGSGREIVEQY

len: 12
v_gene: TRBV6-4
abundance: .
CDR3aa: ASSPPGDANEQF

len: 14
v_gene: TRBV20-1
abundance: .
CDR3aa: SAALAAGATYNEQF

len: 11
v_gene: TRBV7-6
abundance: .
CDR3aa: ASSLVRGDEQY

len: 8
v_gene: TRBV28
abundance: once
CDR3aa: ASSPPGYT

len: 12
v_gene: TRBV14
abundance: few
CDR3aa: ASSSTANHYGYT

len: 13
v_gene: TRBV6-5
abundance: few
CDR3aa: ASSYRPGDNSPLH

len: 10
v_gene: TRBV29-1
abundance: .
CDR3aa: SVQGANQPQH

len: 12
v_gene: TRBV20-1
abundance: .
CDR3aa: SASHSTSTDTQY

len: 11
v_gene: TRBV6-5
abundance: .
CDR3aa: ASSSSAAYEQY

len: 11
v_gene: TRBV20-1
abundance: few
CDR3aa: SARRQGGTEAF

len: 15
v_gene: TRBV7-2
abundance: .
CDR3aa: ASSSRLAGEGTGELF

len: 11
v_gene: TRBV5-4
abundance: few
CDR3aa: ASTGGGTDTQY

len: 12
v_gene: TRBV30
abundance: once
CDR3aa: AWSESGSNQPQH

len: 12
v_gene: TRBV20-1
abundance: few
CDR3aa: SARVRRGPGEAF

len: 13
v_gene: TRBV4-1
abundance: .
CDR3aa: ASSLLGLLVNEQF

len: 10
v_gene: TRBV3-1
abundance: .
CDR3aa: ASSQANSPLH

len: 12
v_gene: TRBV7-2
abundance: .
CDR3aa: ASSLGDKYYGYT

len: 11
v_gene: TRBV12-3/TRBV12-4
abundance: few
CDR3aa: ASRLAGTYEQY

len: 14
v_gene: TRBV7-6
abundance: few
CDR3aa: ASSLGGGVNTGELF

len: 12
v_gene: TRBV20-1
abundance: few
CDR3aa: SARDVLAKNIQY

len: 12
v_gene: TRBV14
abundance: .
CDR3aa: ASSQGRGLFEAF

len: 11
v_gene: TRBV7-2
abundance: .
CDR3aa: ASSLTGGYGYT

len: 13
v_gene: TRBV6-1
abundance: .
CDR3aa: ASSELGQGRTEAF

len: 11
v_gene: TRBV6-4
abundance: .
CDR3aa: ASSAKGTGEAF

len: 14
v_gene: TRBV4-3
abundance: .
CDR3aa: ASSRVRENLSQGYT

len: 14
v_gene: TRBV5-1
abundance: few
CDR3aa: ASSLGGGTHQETQY

len: 12
v_gene: TRBV28
abundance: .
CDR3aa: ASRPGLTRHEQF

len: 11
v_gene: TRBV7-6
abundance: few
CDR3aa: ASSRGMGSEAF

len: 14
v_gene: TRBV20-1
abundance: .
CDR3aa: SASSGGAGMTDTQY

len: 10
v_gene: TRBV4-1
abundance: once
CDR3aa: ASSHAVGGYT

len: 14
v_gene: TRBV5-4
abundance: .
CDR3aa: ASSRGLAGGNYEQY

len: 15
v_gene: TRBV20-1
abundance: .
CDR3aa: SARKTTGGFGNQPQH

len: 11
v_gene: TRBV29-1
abundance: large
CDR3aa: SVESYRGYGYT

len: 11
v_gene: TRBV5-5
abundance: .
CDR3aa: ASSLALGQPQH

len: 11
v_gene: TRBV19
abundance: few
CDR3aa: ASSTGVGETQY

len: 14
v_gene: TRBV6-5
abundance: .
CDR3aa: ASSSAGPNSNQPQH

len: 15
v_gene: TRBV20-1
abundance: .
CDR3aa: SARPWTSGASSYEQY

len: 13
v_gene: TRBV25-1
abundance: .
CDR3aa: ASSDGGIFTGELF

len: 12
v_gene: TRBV30
abundance: .
CDR3aa: AWSGDRRQETQY

len: 13
v_gene: TRBV12-3/TRBV12-4
abundance: .
CDR3aa: ASSHRRRIGYEQY

len: 10
v_gene: TRBV6-1
abundance: few
CDR3aa: ASSQLTDTQY

len: 12
v_gene: TRBV10-1
abundance: .
CDR3aa: ASSDGSANTEAF

len: 10
v_gene: TRBV11-2
abundance: large
CDR3aa: ASSLQGMKAF

len: 14
v_gene: TRBV4-1
abundance: once
CDR3aa: ASSQEGGALTREAF

len: 14
v_gene: TRBV7-2
abundance: .
CDR3aa: ASSRPGTARSYEQY

len: 15
v_gene: TRBV11-2
abundance: once
CDR3aa: ASSSPFGGRLNNEQF

len: 11
v_gene: TRBV6-1
abundance: once
CDR3aa: ASSSRARVEQF

len: 13
v_gene: TRBV19
abundance: .
CDR3aa: ASTKAGGQGYGYT